This note documents a single TCR beta chain sequence. Its antigen is unidentified. This entry belongs to a study of cytomegalovirus exposure and HLA in healthy donors. Study results and limitations: Solely CMV serostatus was available to characterize immune exposure.

V lost 6 bases, J lost 3 bases, and 8 bases lay in between. Germline CDR1 is MNHNS and CDR2 is SASEGT. This CDR3 is built from 13 residues. 13 Jbeta primers and 60 Vbeta primers were used for the PCR. Per the study methods: About 12 million shared chains were among the roughly 80 million unique TCR beta chains that a later analysis counted. Libraries were prepared by immunoSEQ multiplex PCR; TCRdb keeps only in-frame clonotypes and omits some of them. The DNA was the basis for D and trimming; V, J and clone size are from that table. The sample yields roughly 150,000 clones, roughly three quarters seen once.

Sequenced input: PBMCs. The TCR comes from a man aged 25 to 40 in good health and CMV-seronegative. The gene calls are TRBV6-1 and TRBJ2-2, with D possibly TRBD2 on 5 matching bases. DNA for the CDR3: TGTGCCAGCAGACTAGTGGACACCGGGGAGCTGTTTTTT. Protein: CASRLVDTGELFF.